A selection of T cell receptor beta chains follows, all from one sample in a study of T cell repertoires in cytomegalovirus infection. TCRdb used MiXCR to reprocess the reads, holding one entry per CDR3 protein. The data contain about 320,000 distinct CDR3 sequences, over 7.5% of them singletons. The sample consisted of PBMCs. The source of these receptors is a human donor in good health (CMV status not recorded). Some clones in this sample may be carry-over from other donors' samples. The CDR3 runs from the conserved cysteine through the conserved F or W. Fields, in order: D gene, clone size, J gene, V gene, CDR3 protein, CDR3 DNA. D genes are given only for firm matches. Size is stated for part of the rows, as once, few or many counts, or as a class when the clone is expanded.

>-|few|TRBJ1-1|TRBV7-9
CASSLSRVNTEAFF
TGTGCCAGCAGCTTAAGTCGGGTGAACACTGAAGCTTTCTTT
>TRBD1|many|TRBJ1-2|TRBV7-2
CASSPNEGYRGRGYTF
TGTGCCAGCAGCCCCAATGAGGGGTACAGGGGTCGTGGCTACACCTTC
>-|many|TRBJ1-1|TRBV7-2
CASSFSKSLAFF
TGTGCCAGCAGCTTTTCAAAGTCGCTCGCTTTCTTT
>TRBD2|-|TRBJ2-3|TRBV6-6
CASSYSILAGNTDTQYF
TGTGCCAGCAGTTACTCGATACTAGCGGGAAACACAGATACGCAGTATTTT
>TRBD2|-|TRBJ2-3|TRBV20-1
CSATERGGSWDTQYF
TGCAGTGCTACAGAGCGGGGGGGGTCATGGGATACGCAGTATTTT
>-|-|TRBJ1-5|TRBV19
CASSLYRERDQPQHF
TGTGCCAGTAGTTTATACAGGGAGCGCGATCAGCCCCAGCATTTT
>TRBD1|many|TRBJ1-2|TRBV29-1
CSVGAGGDGYTF
TGCAGCGTTGGAGCAGGGGGGGATGGCTACACCTTC
>TRBD1|-|TRBJ2-1|TRBV6-2/TRBV6-3
CASSDRDRRRNEQFF
TGTGCCAGCAGTGACCGGGACAGGAGACGAAATGAGCAGTTCTTC
>TRBD1|-|TRBJ2-3|TRBV20-1
CSAGVGQGVTDTQYF
TGCAGTGCAGGTGTGGGACAGGGGGTCACAGATACGCAGTATTTT
>-|few|TRBJ2-5|TRBV11-3
CASSPSPGVGETQYF
TGTGCCAGCAGCCCCAGCCCAGGGGTTGGAGAGACCCAGTACTTC
>TRBD1|many|TRBJ2-7|TRBV7-2
CASSRQGFYQNF
TGTGCCAGCAGTAGACAGGGGTTTTATCAAAATTTC
>TRBD2|many|TRBJ2-1|TRBV7-8
CASDRLAGGSEQFF
TGTGCCAGCGATCGACTAGCGGGAGGGTCTGAGCAGTTCTTC
>TRBD2|few|TRBJ2-1|TRBV28
CASSSQGTSVREQFF
TGTGCCAGCAGTTCCCAGGGGACTAGCGTAAGGGAGCAGTTCTTC
>-|many|TRBJ1-6|TRBV7-4
CASSSRRDNSPLHF
TGTGCCAGCAGCTCGCGAAGGGATAATTCACCCCTCCACTTT
>TRBD1|-|TRBJ2-6|TRBV15
CATSRDWDRAPDGANVLTF
TGTGCCACCAGCAGAGATTGGGACAGGGCCCCGGATGGGGCCAACGTCCTGACTTTC
>TRBD2|-|TRBJ2-1|TRBV20-1
CSARISWEGSANEQFF
TGCAGTGCTAGGATTTCTTGGGAGGGTAGCGCCAATGAGCAGTTCTTC
>-|-|TRBJ2-1|TRBV6-2/TRBV6-3
CASSFTPKNEQFF
TGTGCCAGCAGTTTCACTCCTAAGAATGAGCAGTTCTTC
>TRBD2|many|TRBJ2-7|TRBV7-2
CASSPYSGGANEQYF
TGTGCCAGCAGCCCCTATAGCGGGGGGGCCAACGAGCAGTACTTC
>-|few|TRBJ2-1|TRBV4-3
CASSQVTRGNEQFF
TGCGCCAGCAGCCAAGTCACCAGGGGAAATGAGCAGTTCTTC
>-|few|TRBJ2-7|TRBV28
CASSLHPGPGYEQYF
TGTGCCAGCAGTTTACACCCCGGCCCAGGGTACGAGCAGTACTTC
>-|many|TRBJ2-7|TRBV7-8
CASSATEGGARGEQYF
TGTGCCAGCAGCGCCACGGAGGGCGGGGCGCGCGGGGAGCAGTACTTC
>TRBD1|-|TRBJ1-1|TRBV6-2/TRBV6-3
CAADGTGGFGGTEAFF
TGTGCCGCCGACGGGACAGGGGGCTTCGGTGGCACTGAAGCTTTCTTT
>TRBD2|few|TRBJ2-7|TRBV15
CATSRFRWAGGLAGVSYEQYF
TGTGCCACCAGCAGATTCCGCTGGGCAGGTGGGCTAGCGGGAGTATCCTACGAGCAGTACTTC
>-|-|TRBJ2-1|TRBV11-2
CASSLGVLAGDNEQFF
TGTGCCAGCAGCTTAGGGGTTCTAGCAGGGGACAATGAGCAGTTCTTC